This T cell receptor (beta chain) was obtained from a study of blood T cells in healthy people across ages. Germline loops: CDR1 LGHNA, CDR2 YSLEER. V gave up 4 bases and J gave up 8 bases; unmatched junction bases: 24. This CDR3 is 20 amino acids long. Combining a sample-barcoded 5' primer with a J-beta primer mix, a second PCR ran for about 7 to 11 cycles. CDR3-containing paired-end reads numbering at least 3 million came from each sample. From the 5' RACE reads, TCRdb called clonotypes with MiXCR, one entry per CDR3 protein. In the table there are around 900,000 distinct CDR3 sequences, around 28% of which are singletons.

J is TRBJ1-4 and V is TRBV4-3; 8 nucleotides agree with TRBD1. The sample consisted of blood. The receptor comes from a woman older than 75 in good health. The CDR3 is CASSRAEMTGVQSKGEKLFF. In DNA, the CDR3 is TGCGCCAGCAGCCGTGCAGAAATGACAGGGGTCCAGAGTAAAGGCGAAAAACTGTTTTTT.